The clone carrying this TCR beta chain has ten or more counts. Its antigen is still unknown. The TCR beta CDR3 regions underwent amplification using RNA transcripts as the source. When the TCR CDR3 underwent first-round RT-PCR, the HTBI primer set was used. Each CDR3 protein is one row after TCRdb ran MiXCR on the multiplex PCR reads. The data contain roughly 560,000 distinct CDR3 sequences, roughly 14% of them singletons. The ends lost 4 bases at V and 2 bases at J; junction bases unmatched: 6. The CDR3 is 15 amino acids. Germline CDR1 reads DFQATT; CDR2 reads SNEGSKA (reference sequence). This sample was taken from a study of T cells in Graves' hyperthyroidism and ophthalmopathy. Clinical symptoms, serum thyroxine, TRAb, thyroid ultrasound and orbital computed tomography informed diagnoses. General study results and limits: Most clonotypes expanded in thyroid above 0.001 were likewise present in blood. Stable hyperthyroidism and ophthalmopathy were separated using 13 V-J signatures.

The sequenced sample consisted of blood. The chain is built from TRBV20-1 and TRBJ2-7; 12 nucleotides agree with TRBD2. The sequence derives from a woman aged 40 to 50 with Graves' ophthalmopathy. The CDR3 coding sequence is TGCAGTGCTATTCCGACTAGCGGGAGAACCTACGAGCAGTACTTC. The encoded protein is CSAIPTSGRTYEQYF.